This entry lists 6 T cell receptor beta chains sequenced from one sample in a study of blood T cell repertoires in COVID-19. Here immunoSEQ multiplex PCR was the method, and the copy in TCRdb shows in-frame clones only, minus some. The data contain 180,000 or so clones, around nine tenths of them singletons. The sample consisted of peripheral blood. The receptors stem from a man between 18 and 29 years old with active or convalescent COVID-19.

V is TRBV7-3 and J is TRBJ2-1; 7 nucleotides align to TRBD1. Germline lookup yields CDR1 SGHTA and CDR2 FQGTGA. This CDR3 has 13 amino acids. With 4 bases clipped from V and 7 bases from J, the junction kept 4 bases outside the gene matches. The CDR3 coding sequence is TGTGCCAGCAGCTGGGACAGCCTAAATGAGCAGTTCTTC. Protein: CASSWDSLNEQFF.

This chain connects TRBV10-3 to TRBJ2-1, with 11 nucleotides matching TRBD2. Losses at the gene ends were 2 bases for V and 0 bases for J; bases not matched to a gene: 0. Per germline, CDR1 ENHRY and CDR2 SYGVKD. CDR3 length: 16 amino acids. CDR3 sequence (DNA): TGTGCCATCAGTGAGGGGACTAGCGGCTCCTACAATGAGCAGTTCTTC. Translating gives CAISEGTSGSYNEQFF.

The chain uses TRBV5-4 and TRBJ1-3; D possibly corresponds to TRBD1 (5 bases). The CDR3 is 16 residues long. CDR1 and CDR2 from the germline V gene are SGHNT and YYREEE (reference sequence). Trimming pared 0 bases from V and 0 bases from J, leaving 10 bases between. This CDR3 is CASSLAAGGSGNTIYF. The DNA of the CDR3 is TGTGCCAGCAGCTTGGCCGCGGGGGGCTCTGGAAACACCATATATTTT.

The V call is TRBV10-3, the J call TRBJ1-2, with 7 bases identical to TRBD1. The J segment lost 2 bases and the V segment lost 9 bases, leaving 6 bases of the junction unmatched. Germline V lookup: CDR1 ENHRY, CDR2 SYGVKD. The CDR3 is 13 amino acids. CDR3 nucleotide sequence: TGTGCCATTACCACGGGACAGAACTATGGCTACACCTTC. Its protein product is CAITTGQNYGYTF.

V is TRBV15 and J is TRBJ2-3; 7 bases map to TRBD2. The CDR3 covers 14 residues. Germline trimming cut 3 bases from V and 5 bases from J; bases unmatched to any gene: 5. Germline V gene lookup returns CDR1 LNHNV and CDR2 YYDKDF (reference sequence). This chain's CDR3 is CATSRGGGVDTQYF. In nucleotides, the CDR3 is TGTGCCACCAGCAGGGGCGGGGGAGTAGATACGCAGTATTTT.

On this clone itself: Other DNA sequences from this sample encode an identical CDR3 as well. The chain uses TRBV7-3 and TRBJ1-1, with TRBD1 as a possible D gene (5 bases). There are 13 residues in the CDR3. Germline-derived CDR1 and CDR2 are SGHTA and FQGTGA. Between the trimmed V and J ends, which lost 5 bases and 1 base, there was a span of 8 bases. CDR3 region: CASSLDRNTEAFF. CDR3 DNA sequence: TGTGCCAGCAGCCTAGACAGGAACACTGAAGCTTTCTTT.